The 8 T cell receptor beta chains below all came from one sample that was sequenced in a study of identical twins (TCRdb year 2016). The method behind the library was 5' RACE. Instrument on record: Illumina HiSeq 2000. The public reads were run again by TCRdb, first through fastp at Q25 and then through MiXCR, and only productive beta chains were kept. Entries that share a CDR3 protein sequence are merged under the most common genes and DNA. The sample includes some 790,000 distinct CDR3 sequences, with roughly 20% observed a single time. In total, the top ten clones hold around 13% of the sample. These data were likewise used in another study, on T cells expressing NK-cell markers.

Sequenced sample: PBMCs. The source is a woman under 30 in good health.

The CDR3 DNA follows: TGCGCCAGCAGCCAAGATTTCGCCTCGGGGGAGCTGTTTTTT. This codes for CASSQDFASGELFF. This rearrangement joins TRBV4-1 to TRBJ2-2; D unresolved. Germline lookup yields CDR1 MGHRA and CDR2 YSYEKL. This CDR3 has 14 amino acids. With 0 bases removed from V and 8 bases from J, the gap between germline ends came to 10 bases.

This clonotype was recorded at least ten times. The rearrangement uses TRBV12-3 or TRBV12-4 and TRBJ1-2; 7 bases line up with TRBD1. Germline trimming cut 3 bases from V and 4 bases from J; bases unmatched to any gene: 5. The CDR3 is 14 residues long. Here the CDR3 DNA reads TGTGCCAGCAGTTTGGGGGACAGCGGCTATGGCTACACCTTC. Amino acid sequence: CASSLGDSGYGYTF.

This chain joins TRBV11-2 and TRBJ2-3; 14 nucleotides align to TRBD2. The CDR3 extends over 18 amino acids. Germline V CDR1 and CDR2: SGHAT, FQNNGV. Trimming took 5 bases from V and 1 from J; bases not matched to a gene: 8. CDR3 in DNA: TGTGCCAGCAGCACGGGACTAGCGGGGGTTCTGGGCACAGATACGCAGTATTTT. This gives the protein CASSTGLAGVLGTDTQYF.

The chain is built from TRBV6-4 and TRBJ2-5; D is tentatively TRBD1 or TRBD2 (5 bases each). CDR3 length: 15 amino acids. Per the germline V gene, CDR1 is MRHNA and CDR2 is SNTAGT. Trimming cost V 8 bases and J 1 base, with 17 bases left between them. The CDR3 here is CASLKGDAPQETQYF. The DNA for the CDR3 is TGTGCCAGCTTGAAAGGGGACGCTCCCCAAGAGACCCAGTACTTC.

The rearrangement links TRBV7-3 to TRBJ2-3; tentatively, D is TRBD1 (5 bases). Trimming stripped 4 bases from V and 4 bases from J, with 9 bases between. CDR1 and CDR2 from the germline V gene are SGHTA and FQGTGA. This CDR3 region has 13 residues. CDR3 sequence: CASSYLRADTQYF. The CDR3 nucleotides read TGTGCCAGCAGCTATCTCAGGGCAGATACGCAGTATTTT.

The rearrangement links TRBV5-5 to TRBJ1-3; perhaps TRBD1 as D (5 bases). Germline V gene sequence: CDR1 SGHKS, CDR2 YYEKEE (reference sequence). Trimming took 4 bases from V and 0 from J, leaving 14 bases between them. The CDR3 extends over 16 amino acids. The CDR3 sequence: CASSMTARYSGNTIYF. The CDR3 region has the DNA TGTGCCAGCAGCATGACAGCCCGATACTCTGGAAACACCATATATTTT.

The chain employs TRBV11-1 and TRBJ2-7, with TRBD2 matching 14 bases. The junction had 20 bases not matched to a gene; V was cut back by 6 bases and J by 10 bases. The length of the CDR3 is 18 residues. Germline CDR1 reads SGHAT; CDR2 reads FQDESV (reference sequence). The CDR3 loop reads CASSHLPRLAGGRLVQYF. In DNA, the CDR3 is TGTGCCAGCAGTCATTTACCGCGACTAGCGGGGGGGCGTCTTGTCCAGTACTTC.

This clonotype came up a few times. V usage is TRBV12-3 or TRBV12-4 and J usage is TRBJ1-3; 7 nucleotides agree with TRBD1. Unmatched junction bases numbered 6, after V lost 4 bases and J lost 0 bases. There are 16 residues in the CDR3. The CDR3 spells CASSSDRAFSGNTIYF. The CDR3 nucleotides are TGTGCCAGCAGTTCCGACAGGGCCTTCTCTGGAAACACCATATATTTT.